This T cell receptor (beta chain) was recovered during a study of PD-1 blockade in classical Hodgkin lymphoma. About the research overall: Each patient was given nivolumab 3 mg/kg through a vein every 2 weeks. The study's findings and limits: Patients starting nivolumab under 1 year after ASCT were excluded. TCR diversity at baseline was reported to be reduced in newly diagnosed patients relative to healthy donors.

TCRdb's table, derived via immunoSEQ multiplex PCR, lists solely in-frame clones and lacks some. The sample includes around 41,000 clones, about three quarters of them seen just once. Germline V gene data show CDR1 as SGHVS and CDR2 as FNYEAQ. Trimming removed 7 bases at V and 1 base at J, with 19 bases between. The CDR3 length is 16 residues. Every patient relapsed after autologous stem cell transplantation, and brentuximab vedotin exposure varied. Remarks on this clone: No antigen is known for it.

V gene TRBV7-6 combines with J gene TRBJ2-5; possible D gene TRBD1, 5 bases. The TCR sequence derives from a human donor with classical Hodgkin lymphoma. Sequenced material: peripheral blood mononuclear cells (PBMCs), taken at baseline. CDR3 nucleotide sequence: TGTGCCAGCACCCCTTTCGGTGACACAGGCCAAGAGACCCAGTACTTC. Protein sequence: CASTPFGDTGQETQYF.